This T cell receptor beta chain was profiled in a study of T-cell reconstitution after alpha-beta-depleted transplantation in children. Study results and caveats: By one year post-transplant, T-cell counts and diversity largely arose from T cells that were newly produced. Surviving recipient T cells and thymic progenitors underlay high day-60 TCRbeta diversity in some patients.

The V and J ends lost 0 bases and 4 bases respectively, with 9 bases between them. The CDR3 has 13 amino acids. CDR1 is DFQATT and CDR2 is SNEGSKA in the germline V gene (reference sequence). This clonotype was picked up many times. Antigen specificity is unknown. Unique molecular identifiers were built into the TCRbeta library. MiXCR, run by TCRdb on the PCR reads, gives a single entry per CDR3 protein. The sample has about 440,000 distinct CDR3 sequences; roughly two fifths are singletons. The rearrangement joins TRBV20-1 to TRBJ1-2; the D gene is possibly TRBD1 (6 bases). The specimen comprised PBMCs, sampled before TCRalphabeta/CD19-depleted stem cell transplant. The source is a girl aged 2-10 years with aplastic anemia, due to receive a stem cell transplant. DNA of the CDR3: TGCAGTGCTAGAGAAACAGGGTCCTATGGCTACACCTTC. Translating gives CSARETGSYGYTF.